This note documents a single T cell receptor beta chain sequence. This entry belongs to a study of blood T cell repertoires in COVID-19. Study as a whole: Acute and convalescent COVID-19 samples came from the United States, Italy and Spain. PBMCs, B-cell-depleted T cells, or T cells were the source of the cDNA or gDNA that made up the material.

The CDR3 covers 14 residues. Trimming shortened V by 0 bases and J by 1 base, and 7 bases separated the two germline ends. Germline V lookup: CDR1 GTSNPN, CDR2 SVGIG (reference sequence). Original data processing: How many nucleated cells were present was estimated from reference gene primer amplification. Libraries were prepared by immunoSEQ multiplex PCR; TCRdb keeps only in-frame clonotypes and omits some of them. V and J calls and clone size are those listed in that table; D and trimming were worked out from the DNA. Among around 260,000 clones listed, more than 85% were seen once. The TCR originated in a man aged 30 to 39 with acute or convalescent COVID-19. Material: peripheral blood. The rearrangement joins TRBV30 to TRBJ1-3, with unresolved D. The chain's CDR3 is CAWSVLVSGNTIYF. CDR3 in DNA: TGTGCCTGGAGTGTTCTCGTATCTGGAAACACCATATATTTT.